Below are 27 T cell receptor beta chains sequenced from a single sample in a study of blood T cells in healthy people across ages. For the second PCR, which ran for roughly 6 to 12 cycles, a sample-barcoded 5' primer and a J-beta primer mix were used. TCRdb re-called the 5' RACE reads through MiXCR, storing one row per CDR3 protein. The repertoire holds about 640,000 distinct CDR3 sequences, under 70% seen once, with 35% to 40% in the top ten. Material: blood. The receptors shown here come from a man in his sixties in good health.

The chain couples TRBV12-3 or TRBV12-4 to TRBJ2-3, with D perhaps TRBD1 or TRBD2 (5 bases each). Trimming pared 1 base from V and 2 bases from J, leaving 16 bases between. The CDR3 is 17 residues long. The CDR3, as DNA: TGTGCCAGCAGTTTAGTGGGGGTCTTCGAAGACACAGATACGCAGTATTTT. Its protein is CASSLVGVFEDTDTQYF.

This clonotype was counted only a few times. The chain recombines TRBV12-3 or TRBV12-4 with TRBJ1-6; TRBD1 matches 9 bases. V dropped 5 bases and J dropped 6; count of bases not matched to a gene: 5. The length of the CDR3 is 15 residues. The CDR3 bases are TGTGCCAGCAGTCCCATGGGACAGGGTAATTCACCCCTCCACTTT. Protein: CASSPMGQGNSPLHF.

This chain links TRBV13 with TRBJ1-6; D is undetermined. The V gene lost 5 bases and the J gene lost 14 bases, with 13 bases spanning the gap. Germline V gene lookup returns CDR1 PRHDT and CDR2 FYEKMQ (reference sequence). CDR3 length equals 12 residues. As DNA, the CDR3 is TGTGCCAGCAGCCCCGAGGGCCTCGCCCTCCACTTT. Its translation is CASSPEGLALHF.

The sample holds many counts of this clonotype. The V and J genes are TRBV5-1 and TRBJ2-7; TRBD1 matches at 10 bases. CDR1 SGHRS and CDR2 YFSETQ come from the germline V gene. The J segment lost 2 bases and the V segment lost 1 base, leaving 3 bases of the junction unmatched. The CDR3 is 15 residues long. CDR3 residues: CASSLSGQGPYEQYF. CDR3 coding DNA: TGCGCCAGCAGCTTGTCGGGACAGGGGCCCTACGAGCAGTACTTC.

V usage is TRBV9 and J usage is TRBJ1-4, with TRBD1 matching over 9 bases. V trimming: 0 bases; J trimming: 5 bases; junction bases outside the gene matches: 8. The CDR3 has 17 amino acids. Germline V gene sequence: CDR1 SGDLS, CDR2 YYNGEE. The CDR3 DNA reads TGTGCCAGCAGCGTAGGCCCGGGACAGGGCCTAAATGAAAAACTGTTTTTT. This sequence encodes CASSVGPGQGLNEKLFF.

The chain employs TRBV2 and TRBJ2-5; D call uncertain. The J call may be incorrect, as the DNA end agrees better with TRBJ2-7. Looked up from germline, CDR1 is SNHLY and CDR2 is FYNNEI. The CDR3 runs to 12 residues. For the CDR3, the DNA is TGTGCCAGCAGTGAAAGGCAGTACGAGCAGTACTTC. Translating gives CASSERQYEQYF.

CDR3 region: CASSLSGGAREQYF. The CDR3 DNA sequence: TGTGCCAGCAGCCTTAGCGGGGGGGCTCGTGAGCAGTACTTC. The gene calls are TRBV3-1 and TRBJ2-4; TRBD2 matches 11 bases. Germline CDR1 is LGHDT and CDR2 is YNNKEL (reference sequence). Trimming cost V 4 bases and J 13 bases; bases outside gene matches: 9. The CDR3 runs to 14 residues.

The chain is built from TRBV20-1 and TRBJ2-5; tentative D call: TRBD1 (5 bases). This CDR3 comprises 15 residues. V was shortened by 6 bases and J by 4 bases, with 21 bases between the two germline ends. Germline values: CDR1 DFQATT, CDR2 SNEGSKA (reference sequence). The CDR3, as DNA: TGCAGTGCCAGGGAAGCACCGCGCATTGGAGAGACCCAGTACTTC. As protein: CSAREAPRIGETQYF.

The rearrangement uses TRBV28 and TRBJ2-3; D remains unclear. CDR1 and CDR2 (germline): MDHEN, SYDVKM. V lost 6 bases, J lost 0 bases, and 16 bases lay in between. This CDR3 has 16 residues. The DNA of the CDR3 is TGTGCCAGCAGCCCCATGACGAAAACTAGCACAGATACGCAGTATTTT. It specifies CASSPMTKTSTDTQYF.

This chain joins TRBV20-1 and TRBJ2-5, with 12 bases matching TRBD2. The V gene end was trimmed by 3 bases and the J gene end by 7 bases; junction bases not matched to a gene: 6. The CDR3 runs 14 residues. Germline V gene sequence: CDR1 DFQATT, CDR2 SNEGSKA (reference sequence). The CDR3 region is CSASGTSGSGTQYF. The CDR3 DNA follows: TGCAGTGCTAGTGGGACTAGCGGGTCCGGGACCCAGTACTTC.

About this clonotype: This may stem from a read error, because a much larger clone lies one nucleotide away. The rearrangement joins TRBV6-2 or TRBV6-3 to TRBJ2-1; no definite D call. Gene TRBJ2-7 matches the end of the DNA better, so the J call may be wrong. The CDR3 runs 14 residues. Germline V gene lookup returns CDR1 MNHEY and CDR2 SVGEGT. CDR3 bases: TGTGCCAGCAGGTACTCGTTTCAATACAATGAGCAGTACTTC. This encodes CASRYSFQYNEQYF.

V gene TRBV24-1 combines with J gene TRBJ2-1, with D unclear. The CDR3 extends over 16 amino acids. The V and J ends lost 4 bases and 4 bases respectively, with 16 bases between them. Germline assignment: CDR1 KGHDR and CDR2 SFDVKD. The DNA of the CDR3 is TGTGCCACCAGTGACCGAATAAGCACCTTTTACAATGAGCAGTTCTTC. Translation: CATSDRISTFYNEQFF.

In this sample, this clonotype turned up a few times. V and J are TRBV27 and TRBJ1-2; no clear D gene. The germline V and J ends were trimmed by 2 bases and 2 bases, with 12 bases remaining between them. The CDR3 extends over 15 amino acids. Germline lookup yields CDR1 MNHEY and CDR2 SMNVEV (reference sequence). The CDR3 here is CASSLVGEPNYGYTF. CDR3 DNA sequence: TGTGCCAGCAGTTTAGTCGGGGAACCCAACTATGGCTACACCTTC.

The V gene is TRBV6-6, the J gene TRBJ2-5, with TRBD1 identical over 7 bases. Germline assignment: CDR1 MNHNY and CDR2 SVGAGI (reference sequence). Losses at the gene ends were 2 bases for V and 5 bases for J; bases not matched to a gene: 8. The CDR3 loop spans 15 amino acids. The CDR3 is CASSYEAGGPETQYF. In DNA, the CDR3 is TGTGCCAGCAGTTACGAGGCAGGGGGTCCGGAGACCCAGTACTTC.

There are a few counts of this clonotype. The rearrangement uses TRBV9 and TRBJ2-3; D is undetermined. The germline V gene encodes CDR1 SGDLS and CDR2 YYNGEE. CDR3 length: 19 amino acids. The V end was cut by 3 bases, the J end by 0 bases, with 23 bases between. Here the CDR3 reads CASSGPQDKGYFSTDTQYF. CDR3 nucleotide sequence: TGTGCCAGCAGCGGCCCCCAAGACAAGGGCTACTTTAGCACAGATACGCAGTATTTT.

This clonotype was counted only a few times. The rearrangement uses TRBV29-1 and TRBJ2-7; D could derive from TRBD1 or TRBD2 (6 bases each). Trimming shortened V by 6 bases and J by 3 bases, and 12 bases separated the two germline ends. The germline CDR1 and CDR2 sequences are SQVTM and ANQGSEA. The CDR3 is 12 amino acids. In DNA form, the CDR3 reads TGCAGCGTCCGGACAGCGGGCTACGAGCAGTACTTC. Translation gives CSVRTAGYEQYF.

The chain employs TRBV4-2 and TRBJ2-1; TRBD2 aligns across 12 bases. After removal of 2 bases from V and 6 bases from J, the junction contained 5 bases not matched to a gene. This CDR3 has 16 residues. Germline CDR1 reads LGHNA; CDR2 reads YNFKEQ. The DNA for the CDR3 is TGTGCCAGCAGCCAACTTCCTAGCGGGGGGGCCAATGAGCAGTTCTTC. Protein: CASSQLPSGGANEQFF.

The chain joins TRBV20-1 to TRBJ2-1, with 10 bases fitting TRBD1. The CDR3 has 16 residues. J lost 3 bases, V lost 0 bases, and 5 bases had no gene match. CDR1 is DFQATT, CDR2 SNEGSKA, per germline (reference sequence). In DNA form, the CDR3 reads TGCAGTGCTAGAGACCCGGACAGGGGGGGCTACAATGAGCAGTTCTTC. Protein product: CSARDPDRGGYNEQFF.

CDR3: CASSYSSGTVSNQPQHF. The DNA for the CDR3 is TGTGCCAGCAGTTATTCAAGCGGGACAGTTAGCAATCAGCCCCAGCATTTT. This chain connects TRBV6-9 to TRBJ1-5; 7 bases are a match to TRBD1. The J segment lost 0 bases and the V segment lost 0 bases, leaving 5 bases of the junction unmatched. CDR1 is MNHGY, CDR2 SVAAGI, per germline. The CDR3 is 17 amino acids.

This chain links TRBV20-1 with TRBJ1-5; D not resolved. CDR3 length equals 14 residues. The V and J ends lost 3 bases and 1 base respectively, with 10 bases between them. Per germline, CDR1 DFQATT and CDR2 SNEGSKA (reference sequence). The CDR3 region has the DNA TGCAGTGCTAGGGCAGAGCTCAGCAATCAGCCCCAGCATTTT. It yields the protein CSARAELSNQPQHF.

The J gene is TRBJ2-5, the V gene TRBV2; D gene ambiguous. V was trimmed by 9 bases and J by 2 bases, leaving 13 bases between them. CDR1 is SNHLY and CDR2 is FYNNEI in the germline V gene. CDR3 length: 13 residues. The CDR3 spells CASLFGTQETQYF. The CDR3, as DNA: TGTGCCAGTCTATTTGGAACGCAAGAGACCCAGTACTTC.

The chain recombines TRBV7-9 with TRBJ1-4; 9 bases are a match to TRBD1. There are 16 residues in the CDR3. The germline CDR1 and CDR2 sequences are SEHNR and FQNEAQ (reference sequence). V dropped 5 bases and J dropped 8; count of bases not matched to a gene: 12. CDR3 sequence: CASSPRTGVNGEKLFF. The CDR3 nucleotides read TGTGCCAGCAGCCCCCGGACAGGGGTAAACGGCGAAAAACTGTTTTTT. The full variable domain, in which reference TRBV7-9 and TRBJ1-4 provide the parts outside the CDR3, is DTGVSQNPRHKITKRGQNVTFRCDPISEHNRLYWYRQTLGQGPEFLTYFQNEAQLEKSRLLSDRFSAERPKGSFSTLEIQRTEQGDSAMYLCASSPRTGVNGEKLFFGSGTQLSVL.

In this sample, this clonotype turned up once. The chain links TRBV4-1 to TRBJ2-7; TRBD2 aligns across 9 bases. The CDR3 is made up of 15 amino acids. Germline CDR1 reads MGHRA; CDR2 reads YSYEKL. Losses at the gene ends were 2 bases for V and 1 base for J; bases not matched to a gene: 3. The CDR3 here is CASSQLAGRSYEQYF. DNA of the CDR3: TGCGCCAGCAGCCAACTAGCGGGGCGATCCTACGAGCAGTACTTC.

This clonotype was seen a handful of times. V usage is TRBV7-2 and J usage is TRBJ2-3; D is perhaps TRBD2 (5 bases). The CDR3 consists of 17 residues. Trimming pared 5 bases from V and 2 bases from J, leaving 20 bases between. Germline V gene lookup returns CDR1 SGHTA and CDR2 FQGNSA. DNA of the CDR3: TGTGCCAGCAGCCCCCAGTCAGGCGGAGGAAACACAGATACGCAGTATTTT. Translation gives CASSPQSGGGNTDTQYF.

This clonotype was picked up one time. This chain links TRBV28 with TRBJ2-1; 8 bases agree with TRBD2. The germline gives CDR1 MDHEN, CDR2 SYDVKM. With 2 bases clipped from V and 7 bases from J, the junction kept 10 bases outside the gene matches. The CDR3 has 16 residues. Here the CDR3 reads CASSLRSGGGKNEQFF. CDR3 nucleotide sequence: TGTGCCAGCAGTTTACGGAGCGGGGGTGGAAAGAATGAGCAGTTCTTC. The variable domain in full, completed from reference TRBV28 and TRBJ2-1, reads DVKVTQSSRYLVKRTGEKVFLECVQDMDHENMFWYRQDPGLGLRLIYFSYDVKMKEKGDIPEGYSVSREKKERFSLILESASTNQTSMYLCASSLRSGGGKNEQFFGPGTRLTVL.

The CDR3 region is CASSESQNTEAFF. CDR3 nucleotides: TGTGCCAGCAGTGAGTCGCAAAACACTGAAGCTTTCTTT. This chain joins TRBV25-1 and TRBJ1-1; no clear D gene. Germline CDR1 and CDR2: MGHDK and SYGVNS. This CDR3 contains 13 residues. The ends were cut back, 3 bases at V and 2 bases at J, with 7 bases in the middle.

This rearrangement joins TRBV2 to TRBJ2-7, with a possible D match to TRBD2 (6 bases). Germline V lookup: CDR1 SNHLY, CDR2 FYNNEI. The CDR3 length is 13 residues. The V end was cut by 7 bases, the J end by 6 bases, with 16 bases between. CDR3 nucleotide sequence: TGTGCCAGCACCTCGACGGAGGGAGGCGAGCAGTACTTC. Its translation is CASTSTEGGEQYF.